The 23 T cell receptor beta chains reported below all come from one sample, sequenced in a study of siplizumab effects on memory and regulatory T cells. Sequencing used immunoSEQ multiplex PCR; TCRdb keeps in-frame clones, though not all of them. The profile shows about 100,000 clones, about 91% of them singletons. Sample: CD4+ T cells sorted from blood. These receptors all come from a human donor in good health.

The genes are TRBV7-6 and TRBJ2-3; 9 nucleotides line up with TRBD1. Per the germline V gene, CDR1 is SGHVS and CDR2 is FNYEAQ. The CDR3 sequence is 16 residues long. The trim removed 5 bases at V and 1 base at J, leaving 7 bases unmatched. The CDR3 region is CASSPGQGVGTDTQYF. CDR3 nucleotide sequence: TGTGCCAGCAGCCCGGGACAGGGAGTTGGCACAGATACGCAGTATTTT.

The CDR3 DNA reads TGTGCCAGCAGTGAATCTGGAGGACCGTATTCACCCCTCCACTTT. Its translation is CASSESGGPYSPLHF. The chain joins TRBV2 to TRBJ1-6; no firm D call. The CDR3 has 15 residues. Germline CDR1 and CDR2: SNHLY and FYNNEI. V shed 2 bases and J shed 8 bases, with 13 bases lying between them.

The gene calls are TRBV7-6 and TRBJ2-3; perhaps TRBD1 as D (6 bases). The V gene's germline CDR1 is SGHVS and CDR2 FNYEAQ. The length of the CDR3 is 16 residues. Trimming shortened V by 5 bases and J by 2 bases, and 17 bases separated the two germline ends. CDR3 nucleotides: TGTGCCAGCAGCCCCGGGACATCTTTTACCACAGATACGCAGTATTTT. It codes for CASSPGTSFTTDTQYF. The whole variable domain, remainder taken from reference TRBV7-6 and TRBJ2-3, is GAGVSQSPRYKVTKRGQDVALRCDPISGHVSLYWYRQALGQGPEFLTYFNYEAQQDKSGLPNDRFSAERPEGSISTLTIQRTEQRDSAMYRCASSPGTSFTTDTQYFGPGTRLTVL.

The chain combines TRBV19 with TRBJ2-1, with D tentatively TRBD1 (6 bases). Trimming removed 4 bases at V and 0 bases at J, with 13 bases between. CDR1 LNHDA and CDR2 SQIVND come from the germline V gene (reference sequence). This CDR3 has 16 residues. The CDR3: CASSTSTGSSYNEQFF. The CDR3 DNA reads as TGTGCCAGTAGTACCTCAACAGGGAGCTCCTACAATGAGCAGTTCTTC.

The chain links TRBV19 to TRBJ1-5; 9 nucleotides line up with TRBD1. V was pared by 7 bases and J by 5 bases, with 6 bases of the junction left unmatched. This CDR3 region has 14 residues. In germline, CDR1 is LNHDA, CDR2 SQIVND (reference sequence). CDR3 region: CASTGTGLHQPQHF. In DNA form, the CDR3 reads TGTGCCAGTACCGGGACAGGGCTGCATCAGCCCCAGCATTTT.

The gene calls are TRBV29-1 and TRBJ1-2; 10 nucleotides agree with TRBD1. V gave up 4 bases and J gave up 4 bases; unmatched junction bases: 9. The V gene's germline CDR1 is SQVTM and CDR2 ANQGSEA. This CDR3 has 15 amino acids. In nucleotides, the CDR3 is TGCAGCGTTGGGTCGACAGGGGGCGAGATCTATGGCTACACCTTC. It translates to CSVGSTGGEIYGYTF.

The chain couples TRBV5-4 to TRBJ2-7; no clear D gene. The CDR3 covers 11 residues. Per the germline V gene, CDR1 is SGHNT and CDR2 is YYREEE (reference sequence). V was cut by 1 base and J by 5 bases, with 4 bases left in between. The CDR3 region is CASSLTHEQYF. The CDR3 bases are TGTGCCAGCAGCTTGACACACGAGCAGTACTTC.

This chain joins TRBV7-9 and TRBJ1-3; D gene unclear. The germline CDR1 and CDR2 sequences are SEHNR and FQNEAQ (reference sequence). This CDR3 has 10 residues. The V gene lost 2 bases and the J gene lost 7 bases, with 0 bases spanning the gap. CDR3: CASSLNTIYF. The CDR3 region has the DNA TGTGCCAGCAGCTTAAACACCATATATTTT.

About this clone: Within the sample, other DNA sequences also encode this same CDR3. The chain recombines TRBV18 with TRBJ1-1; D unclear. Trimming cost V 6 bases and J 1 base, with 9 bases left between them. Germline V gene lookup returns CDR1 KGHSH and CDR2 LQKENI. The length of the CDR3 is 13 residues. The CDR3 DNA reads TGTGCCAGCTCTGGGCAGAAGAACACTGAAGCTTTCTTT. This sequence encodes CASSGQKNTEAFF.

The chain uses TRBV11-3 and TRBJ2-2; no definite D call. This CDR3 contains 13 residues. CDR1 and CDR2 (germline): SGHNT, YENEEA. V lost 1 base to trimming and J lost 4 bases, with 4 bases between them. CDR3 protein: CASSLGVTGELFF. The CDR3 bases are TGTGCCAGCAGCTTAGGGGTCACCGGGGAGCTGTTTTTT.

This chain uses TRBV6-1 with TRBJ2-7; D is perhaps TRBD1 or TRBD2 (7 bases each). There are 15 residues in the CDR3. Trimming removed 6 bases at V and 5 bases at J, with 20 bases between. Germline V CDR1 and CDR2: MNHNS, SASEGT. The CDR3 here is CASSQPRGGRDEQYF. The CDR3 region has the DNA TGTGCCAGCAGCCAACCCAGGGGGGGTCGGGACGAGCAGTACTTC.

V and J are TRBV7-2 and TRBJ1-5, with unresolved D. Germline V gene sequence: CDR1 SGHTA, CDR2 FQGNSA. The CDR3 runs 15 residues. V lost 1 base and J 0 bases, leaving 7 bases between the germline ends. The CDR3 reads CASSLGAYSNQPQHF. In DNA, the CDR3 is TGTGCCAGCAGCTTAGGAGCTTATAGCAATCAGCCCCAGCATTTT. Looking up the rest from reference TRBV7-2 and TRBJ1-5 gives the full variable domain: GAGVSQSPSNKVTEKGKDVELRCDPISGHTALYWYRQSLGQGLEFLIYFQGNSAPDKSGLPSDRFSAERTGGSVSTLTIQRTQQEDSAVYLCASSLGAYSNQPQHFGDGTRLSIL.

The chain links TRBV5-1 to TRBJ2-7, with a weak D call TRBD1 (5 bases). Per germline, CDR1 SGHRS and CDR2 YFSETQ. The CDR3 runs 16 residues. V was pared by 7 bases and J by 0 bases, with 20 bases between. The CDR3 DNA sequence: TGCGCCAGCCACCCGATCGTTGGGGCGGCCTCCTACGAGCAGTACTTC. It translates to CASHPIVGAASYEQYF.

The chain joins TRBV27 to TRBJ1-2, with D perhaps matching TRBD1 (5 bases). The CDR3 runs to 11 residues. The V gene lost 10 bases and the J gene lost 8 bases, with 14 bases spanning the gap. Germline loops: CDR1 MNHEY, CDR2 SMNVEV (reference sequence). CDR3 sequence reads: CATAGGGGYTF. CDR3 in DNA: TGTGCCACCGCGGGCGGGGGGGGCTACACCTTC.

J is TRBJ2-5 and V is TRBV7-3, with D possibly being TRBD1 (5 bases). Germline assignment: CDR1 SGHTA and CDR2 FQGTGA. Trimming left V 2 bases short and J 5 bases short, with 9 bases between. The CDR3 has 13 amino acids. CDR3 DNA sequence: TGTGCCAGCAGCTTATTACAGGAGGAGACCCAGTACTTC. It is translated as CASSLLQEETQYF.

The chain joins TRBV7-3 to TRBJ1-6; D is uncertain. V lost 2 bases, J lost 10 bases, and 15 bases lay in between. The CDR3 is 15 amino acids. In germline, CDR1 is SGHTA, CDR2 FQGTGA. CDR3 DNA sequence: TGTGCCAGCAGCTTATTAGGGCCCGATGTCTCACCCCTCCACTTT. The encoded protein is CASSLLGPDVSPLHF.

This CDR3 is CATTVYNEQFF. The CDR3 DNA is TGTGCCACCACCGTCTACAATGAGCAGTTCTTC. The rearrangement uses TRBV2 and TRBJ2-1; D gene unclear. The CDR3 length is 11 residues. Germline V gene sequence: CDR1 SNHLY, CDR2 FYNNEI. Trimming stripped 10 bases from V and 3 bases from J, with 7 bases between.

The rearrangement joins TRBV4-3 to TRBJ1-2; D might be TRBD1 (6 bases). Germline CDR1 is LGHNA and CDR2 is YSLEER. The CDR3 loop spans 15 amino acids. The V end was cut by 4 bases, the J end by 4 bases, with 16 bases between. CDR3 bases: TGCGCCAGCAGCCCCCAGACGGGGGCGGGCTATGGCTACACCTTC. It translates to CASSPQTGAGYGYTF.

V is TRBV7-2 and J is TRBJ2-3, with a tentative D call TRBD1 (6 bases). Trimming removed 5 bases from V and 0 bases from J, with 9 bases in between. Germline values: CDR1 SGHTA, CDR2 FQGNSA. There are 14 residues in the CDR3. CDR3 in amino acids: CASSRDISTDTQYF. The CDR3 DNA reads TGTGCCAGCAGCAGGGACATTAGCACAGATACGCAGTATTTT.

The chain has TRBV6-5 and TRBJ2-7; D call uncertain. Trimming pared 8 bases from V and 6 bases from J, leaving 8 bases between. The CDR3 consists of 10 residues. The germline V gene encodes CDR1 MNHEY and CDR2 SVGAGI. CDR3 sequence reads: CASGSSEQYF. The CDR3 region has the DNA TGTGCCAGCGGGTCGTCCGAGCAGTACTTC.

This clone was recorded once. V gene TRBV2 combines with J gene TRBJ1-5; possible D gene TRBD1, 5 bases. The CDR3 covers 15 residues. CDR1 and CDR2 (germline): SNHLY, FYNNEI. Trimming left V 0 bases short and J 3 bases short, with 9 bases between. The CDR3 is CASSEAPGLNQPQHF. CDR3 sequence (DNA): TGTGCCAGCAGTGAAGCCCCAGGGCTCAATCAGCCCCAGCATTTT.

Turning to this clone: At the DNA level, this CDR3 is encoded by other sequences in the same sample as well. The chain has TRBV12-5 and TRBJ2-7; possible D gene TRBD2, 5 bases. Germline CDR1 LGHNT, CDR2 FRNRAP. The CDR3 contains 13 residues. The V gene lost 5 bases and the J gene lost 5 bases, with 13 bases spanning the gap. The DNA of the CDR3 is TGTGCTAGTGGTCCCCCGACGGGGAACGAGCAGTACTTC. Protein sequence: CASGPPTGNEQYF. The full variable domain, completed using reference TRBV12-5 and TRBJ2-7, is DARVTQTPRHKVTEMGQEVTMRCQPILGHNTVFWYRQTMMQGLELLAYFRNRAPLDDSGMPKDRFSAEMPDATLATLKIQPSEPRDSAVYFCASGPPTGNEQYFGPGTRLTVT.

The V gene is TRBV11-3, the J gene TRBJ1-4, with D tentatively TRBD1 (6 bases). Looked up from germline, CDR1 is SGHNT and CDR2 is YENEEA. V dropped 9 bases and J dropped 2 bases, with 22 bases sitting between them. CDR3 size: 17 residues. CDR3 in DNA: TGTGCCAGAACAGGGAATTGGGACTCTGGGACTAATGAAAAACTGTTTTTT. The encoded protein is CARTGNWDSGTNEKLFF.